Presented here are 14 T cell receptor beta chains from one specimen sequenced in a study of shared clonotypes between healthy human individuals. The assay was immunoSEQ multiplex PCR, and TCRdb's table has in-frame clones only and misses some. The table includes millions of clones, over 85% detected once. The sample taken for sequencing was naive CD4+ T cells sorted from blood. The subset is: CD45RA+ positively selected. All receptors come from a man aged 18 to 30 in good health.

The chain uses TRBV9 and TRBJ2-3, with TRBD1 identical over 8 bases. CDR3 length equals 18 residues. The ends lost 0 bases at V and 5 bases at J; junction bases unmatched: 14. CDR1 is SGDLS and CDR2 is YYNGEE in the germline V gene. Here the CDR3 reads CASSVGTYGQGYRDTQYF. CDR3 nucleotide sequence: TGTGCCAGCAGCGTAGGAACCTACGGACAGGGTTATCGAGATACGCAGTATTTT.

The chain employs TRBV18 and TRBJ1-1; unclear D gene. CDR3 length: 13 amino acids. Trimming stripped 3 bases from V and 7 bases from J, with 12 bases between. CDR1 is KGHSH and CDR2 is LQKENI in the germline V gene. This CDR3 is CASSPLVEDEAFF. Written as DNA, the CDR3 is TGTGCCAGCTCACCGTTGGTTGAAGATGAAGCTTTCTTT.

The chain has TRBV6-5 and TRBJ1-4; the D gene is possibly TRBD1 (5 bases). Per the germline V gene, CDR1 is MNHEY and CDR2 is SVGAGI. The CDR3 runs to 15 residues. The V end lost 6 bases, the J end lost 8 bases, and 19 bases lay between the germline ends. CDR3 sequence: CASRGTGRGIEKLFF. DNA of the CDR3: TGTGCCAGCAGGGGGACCGGGCGAGGGATCGAAAAACTGTTTTTT.

V and J are TRBV7-2 and TRBJ2-1; 10 bases agree with TRBD2. There are 18 residues in the CDR3. The junction had 16 bases not matched to a gene; V was cut back by 5 bases and J by 6 bases. Germline lookup yields CDR1 SGHTA and CDR2 FQGNSA. DNA of the CDR3: TGTGCCAGCAGCCAAATCCCTCTCCCTAGCGGGAGAAGCAATGAGCAGTTCTTC. As protein: CASSQIPLPSGRSNEQFF.

The table lists this clone with a count of one. The chain recombines TRBV9 with TRBJ2-5; 8 bases match TRBD1. With 4 bases clipped from V and 5 bases from J, the junction kept 7 bases outside the gene matches. From germline, CDR1 is SGDLS and CDR2 YYNGEE. This CDR3 comprises 14 residues. The CDR3 is CASSPRTGWETQYF. CDR3 DNA sequence: TGTGCCAGCAGCCCGCGGACAGGGTGGGAGACCCAGTACTTC.

This clone was counted a few times. The J gene is TRBJ1-1, the V gene TRBV30; a possible D gene is TRBD1 (5 bases). There are 13 residues in the CDR3. Germline values: CDR1 GTSNPN, CDR2 SVGIG (reference sequence). Trimming pared 7 bases from V and 8 bases from J, leaving 20 bases between. Written as DNA, the CDR3 is TGTGCCTCCGAGGGACCTCGTAGTGCGGAAGCTTTCTTT. It is translated as CASEGPRSAEAFF.

DNA for the CDR3: TGCGCCAGCAGCCAAATATTCGGGACTAACGAGCAGTACTTC. This translates into CASSQIFGTNEQYF. The chain employs TRBV4-3 and TRBJ2-7, with TRBD2 matching over 7 bases. The CDR3 covers 14 residues. Unmatched junction bases numbered 6, after V lost 2 bases and J lost 5 bases. Germline loops: CDR1 LGHNA, CDR2 YSLEER.

V gene TRBV5-4 combines with J gene TRBJ2-1; TRBD2 aligns across 14 bases. CDR1 and CDR2 from the germline V gene are SGHNT and YYREEE (reference sequence). V trimming: 4 bases; J trimming: 9 bases; junction bases outside the gene matches: 9. The CDR3 runs 16 residues. This CDR3 is CASSPSLGLAGVEQFF. DNA of the CDR3: TGTGCCAGCAGCCCGTCCCTGGGACTAGCGGGAGTTGAGCAGTTCTTC.

This clone was picked up a small number of times. The identical CDR3 is also encoded by other nucleotide sequences in the sample. The chain joins TRBV7-9 to TRBJ1-1, with TRBD1 matching over 9 bases. Germline V gene sequence: CDR1 SEHNR, CDR2 FQNEAQ (reference sequence). V shed 5 bases and J 4 bases; nucleotides not matched to a gene: 5. The CDR3 consists of 14 residues. CDR3 loop: CASSLQGAATEAFF. In DNA, the CDR3 is TGTGCCAGCAGCCTACAGGGGGCGGCCACTGAAGCTTTCTTT.

The chain is built from TRBV6-1 and TRBJ1-5, with 10 positions matching TRBD1. Per germline, CDR1 MNHNS and CDR2 SASEGT. This CDR3 is 13 amino acids long. V shed 8 bases, J shed 5 bases, and the junction held 3 bases outside the gene matches. CDR3 amino acids: CASVGTGDQPQHF. CDR3 DNA: TGTGCCAGCGTAGGGACAGGGGATCAGCCCCAGCATTTT.

V and J are TRBV6-5 and TRBJ1-3; no reliable D call. Trimming removed 7 bases at V and 8 bases at J, with 21 bases between. CDR1 MNHEY and CDR2 SVGAGI come from the germline V gene. The CDR3 covers 15 residues. The CDR3 DNA reads TGTGCCAGCAAACGGCAGCCAACCTCGGCCGACACCATATATTTT. It translates to CASKRQPTSADTIYF.

The chain couples TRBV7-9 to TRBJ1-3; tentatively, D is TRBD1 (5 bases). V was pared by 5 bases and J by 0 bases, with 11 bases between. This CDR3 comprises 15 residues. Germline-derived CDR1 and CDR2 are SEHNR and FQNEAQ (reference sequence). The CDR3 DNA reads as TGTGCCAGCAGCGTACACCAGGGCTCTGGAAACACCATATATTTT. Protein: CASSVHQGSGNTIYF.

This clone was detected once. This sequence joins TRBV7-2 and TRBJ1-4; D unresolved. Trimming removed 6 bases at V and 0 bases at J, with 8 bases between. Germline V gene data show CDR1 as SGHTA and CDR2 as FQGNSA. CDR3 length equals 14 residues. The CDR3 coding sequence is TGTGCCAGCAGGATGGGCACAACTAATGAAAAACTGTTTTTT. The encoded protein is CASRMGTTNEKLFF.

As to this clone: This same CDR3 is encoded by further DNA sequences in the sample. The genes are TRBV10-3 and TRBJ2-7, with 7 bases identical to TRBD1. This CDR3 region has 14 residues. Germline loops: CDR1 ENHRY, CDR2 SYGVKD. Trimming removed 2 bases from V and 3 bases from J; junction bases left unmatched: 4. For the CDR3, the DNA is TGTGCCATCAGTGAGCCGGACAGGTTCTACGAGCAGTACTTC. Translated, it gives CAISEPDRFYEQYF.